This T cell receptor beta chain was documented in a study of early T cells in non-severe SARS-CoV-2 infection. Looking at the study overall: Bulk RNA from unsorted whole blood was sequenced; chains were unpaired. Findings and limits, study-wide: Clonotype matching in VDJdb favored anti-spike CD8 responses and did not capture private and CD4 specificities.

Individual cDNA molecules were tagged with unique molecular identifiers, the study reported. In TCRdb, the 5' RACE reads were re-called with MiXCR into one record per CDR3 protein. The table has some 25,000 distinct CDR3 sequences, 4.3% seen once. A word on this clonotype: The antigen remains undetermined.

CDR1 is MDHEN and CDR2 is SYDVKM in the germline V gene. The V end was cut by 6 bases, the J end by 1 base, with 7 bases between. The length of the CDR3 is 12 residues. The specimen was whole blood. J is TRBJ2-7 and V is TRBV28, with a tentative D call TRBD2 (5 bases). This receptor was obtained from an adult who was a healthcare worker with PCR-confirmed SARS-CoV-2 infection or an uninfected control (not recorded which). DNA for the CDR3: TGTGCCAGCAGAGAGGGATCCTACGAGCAGTACTTC. It encodes CASREGSYEQYF. Looking up the rest from reference TRBV28 and TRBJ2-7 gives the full variable domain: DVKVTQSSRYLVKRTGEKVFLECVQDMDHENMFWYRQDPGLGLRLIYFSYDVKMKEKGDIPEGYSVSREKKERFSLILESASTNQTSMYLCASREGSYEQYFGPGTRLTVT.